These 19 T cell receptor beta chains share one sample of origin, sequenced in a study of blood T cell repertoires in COVID-19. Repertoires were generated with immunoSEQ multiplex PCR, while TCRdb's copy carries only in-frame clones and drops some. The profile shows around 86,000 clones, 65% to 85% of them singletons. Sequenced material: peripheral blood. Receptors were obtained from a woman older than 75 with acute or convalescent COVID-19.

The V gene is TRBV29-1, the J gene TRBJ2-3, with D possibly TRBD1 on 5 matching bases. The CDR3 length is 14 residues. Germline CDR1 and CDR2: SQVTM and ANQGSEA. Trimming stripped 5 bases from V and 2 bases from J, with 14 bases between. CDR3 bases: TGCAGCGTTACAGGAGCCACCATCACAGATACGCAGTATTTT. This codes for CSVTGATITDTQYF.

This clone was detected only a few times. The chain joins TRBV6-1 to TRBJ2-1, with 7 bases fitting TRBD2. Losses at the gene ends were 1 base for V and 3 bases for J; bases not matched to a gene: 6. CDR1 MNHNS and CDR2 SASEGT come from the germline V gene. The CDR3 spans 16 residues. DNA for the CDR3: TGTGCCAGCAGTGAAGGGTGGGAGGGGAACTACAATGAGCAGTTCTTC. Translation gives CASSEGWEGNYNEQFF.

The chain links TRBV5-1 to TRBJ2-2, with a weak D call TRBD2 (6 bases). The CDR3 length is 16 residues. V lost 0 bases and J lost 4, with 13 bases in between. Germline V gene sequence: CDR1 SGHRS, CDR2 YFSETQ. CDR3: CASSLGSGFGTGELFF. CDR3 in DNA: TGCGCCAGCAGCTTGGGGAGCGGGTTCGGCACCGGGGAGCTGTTTTTT.

The genes are TRBV28 and TRBJ1-4, with unresolved D. Per germline, CDR1 MDHEN and CDR2 SYDVKM. Trimming cost V 7 bases and J 8 bases, with 17 bases left between them. There are 14 residues in the CDR3. CDR3 in DNA: TGTGCCAGCACCATGACACCCCGAGGGGAAAAACTGTTTTTT. This encodes CASTMTPRGEKLFF.

This clone was found many times. The V call is TRBV7-9, the J call TRBJ2-2; 7 bases line up with TRBD2. V was clipped by 10 bases and J by 6 bases; unmatched bases: 11. The germline V gene has CDR1 SEHNR and CDR2 FQNEAQ (reference sequence). There are 14 residues in the CDR3. CDR3 protein: CATSQREVAGELFF. CDR3 bases: TGTGCCACCTCACAGCGGGAAGTGGCCGGGGAGCTGTTTTTT.

This clone was counted a single time. The J gene is TRBJ2-1, the V gene TRBV5-1; 9 bases line up with TRBD2. The CDR3 runs 18 residues. CDR1 and CDR2 from the germline V gene are SGHRS and YFSETQ. V was pared by 0 bases and J by 0 bases, with 7 bases of the junction left unmatched. The CDR3 DNA is TGCGCCAGCAGCTTGGTGTCTAGCGGGACTAGCTCCTACAATGAGCAGTTCTTC. Its protein is CASSLVSSGTSSYNEQFF.

This chain links TRBV4-1 with TRBJ1-2, with 7 nucleotides matching TRBD1. Germline CDR1 and CDR2: MGHRA and YSYEKL. This CDR3 has 18 amino acids. V dropped 0 bases and J dropped 4; count of bases not matched to a gene: 14. CDR3 loop: CASSQDPRGQSPLYGYTF. The CDR3, as DNA: TGCGCCAGCAGCCAAGATCCGAGGGGGCAGAGCCCCCTCTATGGCTACACCTTC.

This clone was detected a few times. The chain recombines TRBV5-1 with TRBJ1-1; possible D gene TRBD1, 5 bases. The CDR3 runs 14 residues. Germline CDR1 and CDR2: SGHRS and YFSETQ. With 0 bases removed from V and 2 bases from J, the gap between germline ends came to 8 bases. CDR3 protein: CASSLEGLNTEAFF. As DNA, the CDR3 is TGCGCCAGCAGCTTGGAGGGACTCAACACTGAAGCTTTCTTT.

V usage is TRBV10-2 and J usage is TRBJ2-5, with a possible D match to TRBD1 (5 bases). Per the germline V gene, CDR1 is WSHSY and CDR2 is SAAADI. V lost 4 bases and J 0 bases, leaving 6 bases between the germline ends. This CDR3 spans 13 amino acids. CDR3 bases: TGCGCCAGCAGTGGACAGAACCAAGAGACCCAGTACTTC. Protein product: CASSGQNQETQYF.

The chain is built from TRBV7-2 and TRBJ2-5; 8 positions match TRBD2. This CDR3 is 14 amino acids long. The V and J ends lost 5 bases and 9 bases, in that order; junction bases with no gene match: 11. Per germline, CDR1 SGHTA and CDR2 FQGNSA. The CDR3 DNA follows: TGTGCCAGCAGCCGGGGGGGGGACCCCAATTCCCAGTACTTC. It specifies CASSRGGDPNSQYF.

The CDR3 sequence: CASSLGLGVYEQYF. CDR3 in DNA: TGTGCCAGCAGCTTAGGTCTAGGGGTTTACGAGCAGTACTTC. The chain is built from TRBV11-2 and TRBJ2-7, with D perhaps matching TRBD1 (5 bases). CDR3 size: 14 residues. Deletions cut 1 base from V and 4 bases from J, with 11 bases between. Germline loops: CDR1 SGHAT, CDR2 FQNNGV.

The rearrangement uses TRBV10-1 and TRBJ1-1; D gene ambiguous. Trimming removed 2 bases at V and 0 bases at J, with 13 bases between. The CDR3 loop spans 16 amino acids. The germline CDR1 and CDR2 sequences are WNHNN and SYGVQD (reference sequence). Written as DNA, the CDR3 is TGCGCCAGCAGTGAGAAGTGCGAGGGCCTGAACACTGAAGCTTTCTTT. It is translated as CASSEKCEGLNTEAFF.

The J gene is TRBJ2-7, the V gene TRBV29-1; 7 nucleotides align to TRBD2. Germline V lookup: CDR1 SQVTM, CDR2 ANQGSEA. The CDR3 has 16 residues. Trimming at V came to 6 bases and at J to 6 bases, leaving 20 bases not matched to a gene. CDR3 nucleotides: TGCAGCGTCTTAGGTGGCCCGGGACTACCTCATGTCGAGCAGTACTTC. Protein product: CSVLGGPGLPHVEQYF.

The chain recombines TRBV7-2 with TRBJ2-3, with 8 bases that match TRBD2. Germline-derived CDR1 and CDR2 are SGHTA and FQGNSA. V shed 1 base and J 3 bases; nucleotides not matched to a gene: 3. The CDR3 sequence is 15 residues long. CDR3 in DNA: TGTGCCAGCAGCTTAGTAGCGGGAACAACAGATACGCAGTATTTT. Protein sequence: CASSLVAGTTDTQYF.

The chain uses TRBV25-1 and TRBJ2-5; the D is unclear. The CDR3 contains 12 residues. Germline assignment: CDR1 MGHDK and CDR2 SYGVNS. V was pared by 4 bases and J by 5 bases, with 8 bases between. DNA for the CDR3: TGTGCCAGCAGTGCGTACCGGGAGACCCAGTACTTC. It yields the protein CASSAYRETQYF.

The genes are TRBV19 and TRBJ1-2; 11 bases fit TRBD1. The germline V gene encodes CDR1 LNHDA and CDR2 SQIVND (reference sequence). V was clipped by 7 bases and J by 5 bases; unmatched bases: 6. CDR3 length: 14 amino acids. Here the CDR3 reads CASIRDRGSYGYTF. The CDR3 DNA follows: TGTGCCAGTATAAGGGACAGGGGGTCGTATGGCTACACCTTC.

This clone occurred once. The chain joins TRBV7-9 to TRBJ2-3; the match to TRBD2 covers 12 bases. Per germline, CDR1 SEHNR and CDR2 FQNEAQ (reference sequence). The CDR3 loop spans 16 amino acids. V was pared by 4 bases and J by 4 bases, with 6 bases of the junction left unmatched. The CDR3 DNA sequence: TGTGCCAGCAGCTCCCACCTAGCGGGAGGGTCAGATACGCAGTATTTT. Translation: CASSSHLAGGSDTQYF.

The chain employs TRBV5-3 and TRBJ2-5, with 10 nucleotides matching TRBD2. TRBV5-3 is an ORF; its function is uncertain. The CDR3 length is 14 residues. The ends lost 6 bases at V and 5 bases at J; junction bases unmatched: 7. This CDR3 is CARKSGRATETQYF. The DNA for the CDR3 is TGTGCCAGAAAAAGCGGGAGGGCAACGGAGACCCAGTACTTC.

The rearrangement links TRBV15 to TRBJ2-3, with 7 bases that match TRBD2. The V segment lost 0 bases and the J segment 4 bases; nucleotides outside the gene matches: 7. The CDR3 runs 16 residues. Looked up from germline, CDR1 is LNHNV and CDR2 is YYDKDF (reference sequence). CDR3 in amino acids: CATSRDVGGSSDTQYF. The CDR3 DNA sequence: TGTGCCACCAGCAGAGATGTTGGCGGGAGCTCAGATACGCAGTATTTT.